The next 27 T cell receptor beta chains were all read from a single sample in a study of OX40 agonist ivuxolimab in advanced cancers. The repertoire was sequenced with immunoSEQ multiplex PCR; TCRdb's copy has only in-frame clones and lacks some. Of about 76,000 clones listed, roughly nine tenths are singletons. Sequencing was performed on CD4+ or CD8+ T cells sorted from blood, taken in a trial of the OX40 agonist ivuxolimab. Every receptor here comes from an adult with an advanced solid tumor such as melanoma, head and neck, liver or kidney cancer.

CDR3 region: CSVELAGKGETQYF. The CDR3 DNA reads as TGCAGCGTTGAACTAGCGGGAAAGGGGGAGACCCAGTACTTC. V gene TRBV29-1 combines with J gene TRBJ2-5; TRBD2 matches 9 bases. V was pared by 2 bases and J by 5 bases, with 6 bases of the junction left unmatched. Germline CDR1 reads SQVTM; CDR2 reads ANQGSEA. The CDR3 has 14 residues.

This chain joins TRBV28 and TRBJ2-2; D may be TRBD2 (5 bases). V gave up 8 bases and J gave up 6 bases, with 22 bases separating them. CDR1 is MDHEN and CDR2 is SYDVKM in the germline V gene. The CDR3 contains 16 residues. The CDR3 DNA sequence: TGTGCCAGCCAATTCGGAGGATCTCCACCCTCCGGGGAGCTGTTTTTT. Translating gives CASQFGGSPPSGELFF.

The rearrangement links TRBV15 to TRBJ1-1; D possibly corresponds to TRBD1 (6 bases). Per germline, CDR1 LNHNV and CDR2 YYDKDF (reference sequence). The CDR3 consists of 14 residues. V was cut by 3 bases and J by 7 bases, with 15 bases left in between. This chain's CDR3 is CATSRGARAIEAFF. The CDR3 DNA follows: TGTGCCACCAGCAGGGGGGCTAGGGCGATTGAAGCTTTCTTT.

V and J are TRBV29-1 and TRBJ2-6; D gene uncertain. The germline V gene encodes CDR1 SQVTM and CDR2 ANQGSEA. This CDR3 spans 16 amino acids. V was trimmed by 7 bases and J by 0 bases, leaving 16 bases between them. This chain's CDR3 is CSALPVASSGANVLTF. CDR3 nucleotides: TGCAGCGCCCTCCCTGTCGCCTCCTCTGGGGCCAACGTCCTGACTTTC.

The chain is built from TRBV28 and TRBJ2-1; D remains unclear. Germline CDR1 MDHEN, CDR2 SYDVKM. The length of the CDR3 is 13 residues. With 8 bases removed from V and 1 base from J, the gap between germline ends came to 9 bases. Written as DNA, the CDR3 is TGTGCCAGCGAAGGGTATTCCTACAATGAGCAGTTCTTC. This sequence encodes CASEGYSYNEQFF.

The chain couples TRBV28 to TRBJ1-1, with TRBD1 as a possible D gene (5 bases). This CDR3 is built from 13 residues. Germline V gives CDR1 MDHEN, CDR2 SYDVKM. Between the trimmed V and J ends, which lost 6 bases and 5 bases, there was a span of 13 bases. The CDR3 DNA is TGTGCCAGCAGCATGGGGGATGGAACTGAAGCTTTCTTT. This translates into CASSMGDGTEAFF.

The CDR3 DNA is TGTGCCAGCAGTTACTCCGGGTCCTCCTACGAGCAGTACTTC. Amino acid sequence: CASSYSGSSYEQYF. This chain links TRBV6-5 with TRBJ2-7; D unclear. The CDR3 loop spans 14 amino acids. Germline V gene data show CDR1 as MNHEY and CDR2 as SVGAGI. Trimming cost V 0 bases and J 0 bases, with 6 bases left between them.

The chain is built from TRBV27 and TRBJ1-2; D remains unclear. CDR3 size: 13 residues. The germline CDR1 and CDR2 sequences are MNHEY and SMNVEV (reference sequence). The V end was cut by 4 bases, the J end by 0 bases, with 6 bases between. The CDR3 loop is CASSSTPNYGYTF. In nucleotides, the CDR3 is TGTGCCAGCAGTTCGACACCTAACTATGGCTACACCTTC.

The chain recombines TRBV11-2 with TRBJ2-1; 7 positions agree with TRBD1. The V gene's germline CDR1 is SGHAT and CDR2 FQNNGV. Trimming took 5 bases from V and 0 from J; bases not matched to a gene: 4. CDR3 length equals 15 residues. Here the CDR3 reads CASSVGQSSYNEQFF. CDR3 sequence (DNA): TGTGCCAGCAGCGTGGGACAGAGCTCCTACAATGAGCAGTTCTTC.

The V call is TRBV19, the J call TRBJ2-7; D is possibly TRBD1 or TRBD2 (5 bases each). With 5 bases removed from V and 7 bases from J, the gap between germline ends came to 15 bases. From germline, CDR1 is LNHDA and CDR2 SQIVND (reference sequence). CDR3 length: 13 amino acids. The CDR3 nucleotides read TGTGCCAGTAGTCCTACCCCGGGACCGGAGCAGTACTTC. This sequence encodes CASSPTPGPEQYF.

This chain uses TRBV6-5 with TRBJ2-7; weak D call: TRBD1 (6 bases). The CDR3 has 14 residues. Germline CDR1 reads MNHEY; CDR2 reads SVGAGI. V shed 4 bases and J shed 2 bases, with 12 bases lying between them. CDR3 in DNA: TGTGCCAGCAGTTTGGGACAACCGCCCTACGAGCAGTACTTC. Its protein product is CASSLGQPPYEQYF.

J is TRBJ2-1 and V is TRBV28, with a weak D call TRBD2 (6 bases). Looked up from germline, CDR1 is MDHEN and CDR2 is SYDVKM. This CDR3 has 17 residues. Trimming left V 6 bases short and J 2 bases short, with 20 bases between. For the CDR3, the DNA is TGTGCCAGCAGACCTGATCGGGACTTGCCTCCCTACAATGAGCAGTTCTTC. It encodes CASRPDRDLPPYNEQFF. Looking up the rest from reference TRBV28 and TRBJ2-1 gives the full variable domain: DVKVTQSSRYLVKRTGEKVFLECVQDMDHENMFWYRQDPGLGLRLIYFSYDVKMKEKGDIPEGYSVSREKKERFSLILESASTNQTSMYLCASRPDRDLPPYNEQFFGPGTRLTVL.

V usage is TRBV5-1 and J usage is TRBJ2-7, with 7 bases matching TRBD1. The CDR3 has 12 amino acids. Unmatched junction bases numbered 3, after V lost 4 bases and J lost 5 bases. The germline V gene has CDR1 SGHRS and CDR2 YFSETQ. The CDR3 sequence: CASSLTGHEQYF. CDR3 DNA: TGCGCCAGCAGCCTGACAGGGCACGAGCAGTACTTC. The entire variable domain, with the rest obtained from reference TRBV5-1 and TRBJ2-7, is as follows: KAGVTQTPRYLIKTRGQQVTLSCSPISGHRSVSWYQQTPGQGLQFLFEYFSETQRNKGNFPGRFSGRQFSNSRSEMNVSTLELGDSALYLCASSLTGHEQYFGPGTRLTVT.

The chain employs TRBV9 and TRBJ2-7, with 12 bases lining up with TRBD2. Trimming at V came to 6 bases and at J to 2 bases, leaving 6 bases not matched to a gene. The germline gives CDR1 SGDLS, CDR2 YYNGEE. The CDR3 loop spans 15 amino acids. The CDR3 DNA sequence: TGTGCCAGCACCCCACTAGCGGGAGGTGCCTACGAGCAGTACTTC. Protein product: CASTPLAGGAYEQYF.

This clone was seen once. This chain links TRBV10-3 with TRBJ2-5, with TRBD2 as a possible D gene (5 bases). The closer fit of TRBJ2-7 to the DNA end suggests the J call may be wrong. CDR1 is ENHRY and CDR2 is SYGVKD in the germline V gene. This CDR3 region has 12 residues. CDR3 coding DNA: TGTGCCACTGCGTCCAGCGGCTACGAGCAGTACTTC. Translated, it gives CATASSGYEQYF.

The CDR3 spells CASSYSPTGGDEQYF. The CDR3 DNA is TGTGCCAGCAGTTACTCCCCCACGGGGGGGGACGAGCAGTACTTC. V and J are TRBV6-5 and TRBJ2-7; 8 positions match TRBD2. The germline gives CDR1 MNHEY, CDR2 SVGAGI. The CDR3 runs to 15 residues. Trimming cost V 0 bases and J 5 bases; bases outside gene matches: 6.

This chain joins TRBV11-3 and TRBJ1-2, with D perhaps TRBD1 (5 bases). There are 16 residues in the CDR3. From germline, CDR1 is SGHNT and CDR2 YENEEA. The V end lost 1 base, the J end lost 4 bases, and 16 bases lay between the germline ends. The CDR3 DNA reads as TGTGCCAGCAGCTTAGCTTCCGGGACGGGACCCTATGGCTACACCTTC. This translates into CASSLASGTGPYGYTF. Full variable domain (remainder filled in from reference TRBV11-3 and TRBJ1-2): EAGVVQSPRYKIIEKKQPVAFWCNPISGHNTLYWYLQNLGQGPELLIRYENEEAVDDSQLPKDRFSAERLKGVDSTLKIQPAELGDSAVYLCASSLASGTGPYGYTFGSGTRLTVV.

V gene TRBV2 combines with J gene TRBJ2-6; D possibly corresponds to TRBD1 (6 bases). This CDR3 contains 14 residues. CDR1 and CDR2 from the germline V gene are SNHLY and FYNNEI. Deletions cut 6 bases from V and 4 bases from J, with 10 bases between. CDR3 sequence: CASREGTGANVLTF. The CDR3 region has the DNA TGTGCCAGCAGAGAGGGGACAGGGGCCAACGTCCTGACTTTC.

The gene calls are TRBV10-2 and TRBJ2-5; TRBD2 matches 8 bases. Germline-derived CDR1 and CDR2 are WSHSY and SAAADI. Trimming removed 2 bases from V and 2 bases from J; junction bases left unmatched: 7. The CDR3 totals 16 residues. The CDR3 loop is CASSEGGSGTQETQYF. DNA of the CDR3: TGCGCCAGCAGTGAGGGTGGTAGCGGGACACAAGAGACCCAGTACTTC.

This chain links TRBV21-1 with TRBJ2-1; the table assigns TRBD2, which was not confirmed against the DNA. TRBV21-1 is flagged as a pseudogene. The CDR3 is 16 amino acids. The CDR3 DNA is TGTGCCAGCAGCAAGCCGACTAGCGTATCCTACAATGAGCAGTTCTTC. Amino acids: CASSKPTSVSYNEQFF.

Remarks on this clone: A junction end diverges from the germline sequence, so it may reflect a read error. The chain joins TRBV7-7 to TRBJ1-2, with D unclear. This CDR3 spans 18 amino acids. CDR1 is SSHAT and CDR2 is FNYEAQ in the germline V gene (reference sequence). The DNA for the CDR3 is TGTGCTAGCAGCTTAGCCGGTTTCAGGCCAGCCCTTCCCTATGGCTACACCTTC. Translation: CASSLAGFRPALPYGYTF. The variable domain in full, with the rest retrieved from reference TRBV7-7 and TRBJ1-2, is GAGVSQSPRYKVTKRGQDVTLRCDPISSHATLYWYQQALGQGPEFLTYFNYEAQPDKSGLPSDRFSAERPEGSISTLTIQRTEQRDSAMYRCASSLAGFRPALPYGYTFGSGTRLTVV.

The chain combines TRBV27 with TRBJ2-1; 9 bases are a match to TRBD1. CDR1 is MNHEY and CDR2 is SMNVEV in the germline V gene (reference sequence). The CDR3 spans 15 residues. Trimming took 4 bases from V and 2 from J; bases not matched to a gene: 3. CDR3 nucleotides: TGTGCCAGCAGTTCCGGACAGGGGACCTACAATGAGCAGTTCTTC. It specifies CASSSGQGTYNEQFF.

Only a few counts were recorded for this clone. Germline and junction disagree at one end, which may indicate a read error. This chain connects TRBV6-6 to TRBJ1-5; 7 bases fit TRBD1. Germline CDR1 is MNHNY and CDR2 is SVGAGI (reference sequence). The CDR3 length is 13 residues. This chain's CDR3 is CASRGDSSQPQHF. In DNA, the CDR3 is TGTGCCAGCAGAGGGGACAGCAGTCAGCCCCAGCATTTT.

The chain links TRBV7-3 to TRBJ2-7; D is uncertain. The ends were cut back, 4 bases at V and 3 bases at J, with 13 bases in the middle. CDR1 and CDR2 from the germline V gene are SGHTA and FQGTGA. The CDR3 totals 14 residues. CDR3 loop: CASSSPGYSYEQYF. In DNA form, the CDR3 reads TGTGCCAGCAGCTCCCCCGGGTACAGCTACGAGCAGTACTTC.

This sequence joins TRBV9 and TRBJ1-1; the D is unclear. V was cut by 0 bases and J by 3 bases, with 9 bases left in between. The germline V gene has CDR1 SGDLS and CDR2 YYNGEE. The CDR3 is 14 amino acids. For the CDR3, the DNA is TGTGCCAGCAGCGTAGCTTTTACAGACACTGAAGCTTTCTTT. The encoded protein is CASSVAFTDTEAFF.

The table lists this clone with a few counts. This chain uses TRBV10-1 with TRBJ2-7; D gene unclear. V lost 6 bases, J lost 7 bases, and 13 bases lay in between. From germline, CDR1 is WNHNN and CDR2 SYGVQD (reference sequence). This CDR3 contains 12 residues. As DNA, the CDR3 is TGCGCCAGCAGGACGAGGTCGGGTGAGCAGTACTTC. Encoded protein: CASRTRSGEQYF.

The chain couples TRBV9 to TRBJ2-1, with 11 bases fitting TRBD2. Trimming removed 2 bases from V and 6 bases from J; junction bases left unmatched: 1. This CDR3 spans 14 amino acids. The germline gives CDR1 SGDLS, CDR2 YYNGEE. The CDR3 reads CASSVTSGANEQFF. In DNA, the CDR3 is TGTGCCAGCAGCGTGACTAGCGGGGCCAATGAGCAGTTCTTC.